This TCR beta chain was retrieved from a study of blood T cells in healthy people across ages (dated by TCRdb to the mid-2010s). With regard to the full study: In model experiments, template switching captured about one uniquely barcoded TCR beta cDNA molecule for every two T cells. The study measured age-related changes in TCR beta repertoire diversity using deep sequencing normalized with unique cDNA molecular identifiers. Four age groups were formed from the donors: young (average approximately 15 years), middle-aged (just under 40), aged (around 68) and long-lived (around 80). To avoid experimental bias, donors of different ages were randomly spread across the sequencing lanes. Using the same blood draw, the study looked at two additional independent replicas of 1 million unique cDNA reads for two donors, one aged 18 to 30 and the other aged 80 or older. Overall study outcomes, separate from this receptor: Estimates of total diversity based on one million sequenced T cells were considered lower bounds and underestimates. A strong correlation was found between observed TCR beta diversity and the percentage of naive T cells measured by flow cytometry. Compared with the aged group, the long-lived group had more naive CD4+ T cells, fewer expanded clones and increased TCR diversity, a pattern suggesting age selection. As age increased, observed TCR beta diversity per million T cells dropped in a roughly linear way, and a significant reduction was already evident by age about 40. Because profiling used bulk unsorted PBMCs, naive and antigen-experienced compartments could not be compared conclusively. The CMV infection status of donors was not known, potentially confounding age-related changes in expanded clonotypes.

Donors were around 37 systemically healthy Caucasian individuals from Russia aged 6 to 90 years. Around 10 milliliters of peripheral blood were collected from each donor into EDTA-treated Vacutainer tubes. Ficoll-Paque density-gradient centrifugation was used to isolate PBMCs, with at least 6 million obtained per sample. Trizol reagent was used to extract total RNA from the PBMCs, yielding at least 6 micrograms per sample. The percentages of naive CD45RAhigh/CD27high T cells were determined by flow cytometry on a PBMC aliquot from every donor. As concerns this clonotype: Its binding antigen is unknown. The sample holds no much larger clone one base away, and base qualities are not on file.

CDR1 and CDR2 were assigned from the germline V gene (reference sequence) as MNHEY and SMNVEV. The cysteine opens and the phenylalanine closes a CDR3 of 14 amino acids. Solely the CDR3 DNA is kept, with 42 bases framed from the first base. V loses 8 bases of germline sequence and J loses 4 bases, and the interval between the two ends is 17 bases. Library generation was performed with 5' RACE. Instrument used: Illumina HiSeq 2500. A second PCR of roughly 7 to 11 cycles was performed with a sample-barcoded 5' primer and a J-beta primer mix. A template-switch 5' adaptor carrying 12 random nucleotides introduced a unique molecular identifier onto each TCR beta cDNA molecule. Each sample yielded at least 3 million CDR3-containing paired-end reads. First-strand cDNA was synthesized from all RNA with the Mint cDNA synthesis kit, primed by a TRBC-specific oligonucleotide. All cDNA was treated with uracil-DNA glycosylase and then went through a first 18-cycle PCR with the universal primers M1SS and BC2_uni_R. As for the authors' bioinformatics: For normalization, 1 million high-quality reads were randomly selected from each sample, with every read carrying a distinct molecular identifier. Reads with shared molecular identifiers were discarded instead of being binned into consensus sequences. MiTCR, run with a Q25 quality threshold and the strictest error-elimination algorithm, handled CDR3 identification, clonotype clustering and error correction. A nonparametric unseen species model with Euler transformation was used to estimate lower-bound total TCR beta diversity. TCRdb trimmed the raw reads at Q25, called clones with MiXCR and kept productive beta chains. Entries that share a CDR3 protein sequence are merged under the most common genes and DNA. These V and J calls derive from TCRdb rather than the authors' analysis. The table for this sample lists around 1.1 million distinct CDR3 sequences; more than 30% of them were counted only once. The ten largest make up less than 15% of the sample.

The sequencing input was blood. This TCR derives from a man younger than 35 in good health. The V and J genes are TRBV27 and TRBJ1-1; the D gene cannot be named for sure. CDR3 sequence: CASVTHSESTEAFF. The sequence in DNA is TGTGCCAGCGTGACCCATTCAGAAAGCACTGAAGCTTTCTTT.